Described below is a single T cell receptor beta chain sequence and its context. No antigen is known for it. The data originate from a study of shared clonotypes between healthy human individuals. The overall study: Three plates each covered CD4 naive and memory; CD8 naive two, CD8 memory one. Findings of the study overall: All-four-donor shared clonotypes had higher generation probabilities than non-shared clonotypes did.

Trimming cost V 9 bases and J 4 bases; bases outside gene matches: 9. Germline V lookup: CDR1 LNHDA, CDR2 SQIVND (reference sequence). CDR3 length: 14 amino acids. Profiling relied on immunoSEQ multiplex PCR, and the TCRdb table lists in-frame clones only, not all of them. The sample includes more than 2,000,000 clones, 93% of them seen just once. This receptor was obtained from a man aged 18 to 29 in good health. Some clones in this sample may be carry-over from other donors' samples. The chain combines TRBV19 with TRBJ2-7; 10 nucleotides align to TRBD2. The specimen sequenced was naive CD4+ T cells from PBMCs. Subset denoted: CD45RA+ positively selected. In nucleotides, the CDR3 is TGTGCCAGCTCCCCCTTAGCGGGAGGTTACGAGCAGTACTTC. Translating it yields CASSPLAGGYEQYF.